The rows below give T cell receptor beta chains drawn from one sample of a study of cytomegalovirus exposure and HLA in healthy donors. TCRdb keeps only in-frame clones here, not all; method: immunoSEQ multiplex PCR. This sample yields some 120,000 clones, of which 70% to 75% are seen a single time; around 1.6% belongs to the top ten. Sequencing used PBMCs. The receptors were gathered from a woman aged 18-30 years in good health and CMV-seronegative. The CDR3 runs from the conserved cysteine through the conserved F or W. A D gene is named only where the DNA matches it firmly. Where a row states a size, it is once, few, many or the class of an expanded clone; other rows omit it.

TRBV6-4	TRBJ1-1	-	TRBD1	TGTGCCAGCAGGGGACAGGGGGCTGAAGCTTTCTTT	CASRGQGAEAFF
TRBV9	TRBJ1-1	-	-	TGTGCCAGCAGCGTAGCAGGGCACACTGAAGCTTTCTTT	CASSVAGHTEAFF
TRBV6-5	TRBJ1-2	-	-	TGTGCCAGCAGACCACAGGGCTCCTTTAACTATGGCTACACCTTC	CASRPQGSFNYGYTF
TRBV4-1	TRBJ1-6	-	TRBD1	TGCGCCAGCAGCTTCAGGGCAGGGGGCCTCGAACGGCGGAATTCACCCCTCCACTTT	CASSFRAGGLERRNSPLHF
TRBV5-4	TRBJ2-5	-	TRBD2	TGTGCCAGCAGCATACTGTCGTGGCGGGGGGTTCGAGAGACCCAGTACTTC	CASSILSWRGVRETQYF
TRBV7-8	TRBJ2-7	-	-	TGTGCCAGCAGCTTAGCGCGCGACGAGCAGTACTTC	CASSLARDEQYF
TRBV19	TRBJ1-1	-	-	TGTGCAAGCCGGGGAATTATCTACACTGAAGCTTTCTTT	CASRGIIYTEAFF
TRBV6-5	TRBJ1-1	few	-	TGTGCCAGCGCTCCACAGGGAGTTAGCACTGAAGCTTTCTTT	CASAPQGVSTEAFF
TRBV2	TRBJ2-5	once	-	TGTGCCAGCAGGGGGGGACCGGGGGAGACCCAGTACTTC	CASRGGPGETQYF
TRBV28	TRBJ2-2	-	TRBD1	TGTGCCAGCAGTCTACCTAACCGACAGGGGGCCGGGGAGCTGTTTTTT	CASSLPNRQGAGELFF
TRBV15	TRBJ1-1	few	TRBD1	TGTGCCACCAGCCGCGGACAGGGGGCTACTGAAGCTTTCTTT	CATSRGQGATEAFF
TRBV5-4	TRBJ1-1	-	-	TGTGCCAGCAGCTTGGGACAAGCTTCCTCTGAAGCTTTCTTT	CASSLGQASSEAFF
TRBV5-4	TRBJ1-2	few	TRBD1	TGTGCCAGCAGCCCGACAGGGGGCGCCCAGGGCTACACCTTC	CASSPTGGAQGYTF
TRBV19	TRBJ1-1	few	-	TGTGCCAGTCAACAGGGTTACACTGAAGCTTTCTTT	CASQQGYTEAFF
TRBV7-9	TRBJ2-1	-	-	TGTGCCAGCAGCTTAAATGGTGGGCGACTAGTTTCTGAGCAGTTCTTC	CASSLNGGRLVSEQFF
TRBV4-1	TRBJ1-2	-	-	TGCGCCAGCAGCCCACGGGCAGGGAAGAACTATGGCTACACCTTC	CASSPRAGKNYGYTF
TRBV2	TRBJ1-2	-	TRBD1	TGTGCCAGCAGGGGACAGAGTAACTATGGCTACACCTTC	CASRGQSNYGYTF
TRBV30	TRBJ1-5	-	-	TGTGCCTGGAGTCGTGCGGGGCAGCACAATCAGCCCCAGCATTTT	CAWSRAGQHNQPQHF
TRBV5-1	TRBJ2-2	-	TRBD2	TGCGCCAGCGGCCCCCGCGGGGGACTCACCGGGGAGCTGTTTTTT	CASGPRGGLTGELFF
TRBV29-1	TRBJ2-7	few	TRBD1	TGCACCGTTATGACAGGGAACGAGCAGTACTTC	CTVMTGNEQYF